This section outlines one T cell receptor (beta chain) sequence together with its context. Profiling relied on immunoSEQ multiplex PCR, and the TCRdb table lists in-frame clones only, not all of them. The sample lists around 200,000 clones; about four fifths were seen once. Deletions cut 4 bases from V and 1 base from J, with 8 bases between. Germline lookup yields CDR1 MDHEN and CDR2 SYDVKM. The CDR3 contains 14 residues. The data stem from a study of cytotoxic CD8 clonotypes in ibrutinib-treated CLL. Across the whole study: Recorded responses included 24 partial and 2 complete; following median roughly 70 months, roughly 15 stayed remitted and roughly 12 progressed.

The clonotype was recovered from a human donor with chronic lymphocytic leukemia. This chain joins TRBV28 and TRBJ2-1; TRBD1 or TRBD2 may be the D gene (5 bases each). This material consisted of PBMCs, taken after 12 months of ibrutinib treatment. CDR3 sequence (DNA): TGTGCCAGCAGTTATGGGGGTTCCTACAATGAGCAGTTCTTC. Protein: CASSYGGSYNEQFF.